Sequencing of this T cell receptor beta chain was carried out in a study of early T cells in non-severe SARS-CoV-2 infection. Study background: Unsorted whole blood bulk RNA was sequenced, with unpaired chains.

Turning to this clonotype: Its antigen is not identified.

Study observations and caveats: Matching with VDJdb favored anti-spike CD8 responses (missing private and CD4 specificities).

Germline CDR1 reads MNHEY; CDR2 reads SVGAGI. After removal of 6 bases from V and 5 bases from J, the junction contained 2 bases not matched to a gene. The CDR3 is 12 residues long. Separate cDNA molecules each had unique molecular identifiers attached to them. MiXCR, run by TCRdb on the 5' RACE reads, gives a single entry per CDR3 protein. The sample contains more than 70,000 distinct CDR3 sequences, about 10% of which appear only once. The TCR sequence derives from an adult who was a healthcare worker with PCR-confirmed SARS-CoV-2 infection or an uninfected control (not recorded which). The material sequenced was whole blood, taken at baseline. V gene TRBV6-5 combines with J gene TRBJ2-7, with TRBD1 matching 9 bases. CDR3 nucleotides: TGTGCCAGCAGGGGGACAGGGAACGAGCAGTACTTC. This encodes CASRGTGNEQYF.